The next 8 T cell receptor beta chains were all read from a single sample in a study of technical replicates of blood from a handful of donors. Profiled with immunoSEQ multiplex PCR; TCRdb holds only in-frame clones, not every one. This repertoire shows tens of thousands of clones, around 89% found once; its top ten account for about 4.7%. The material sequenced was PBMCs. The receptors originated from a human donor in good health. Some clones in this sample may be carry-over from other donors' samples.

CDR3 nucleotide sequence: TGTGCCAGCAGCCAAAATGCCCGGGATACGCAGTATTTT. As protein: CASSQNARDTQYF. The chain employs TRBV7-3 and TRBJ2-3; no definite D call. The CDR3 contains 13 residues. V shed 5 bases and J shed 6 bases, with 12 bases lying between them. Germline CDR1 SGHTA, CDR2 FQGTGA.

The CDR3 spells CASSPSGASGGPGANVLTF. The CDR3 nucleotides read TGCGCCAGCAGCCCCTCTGGGGCTAGCGGGGGGCCTGGGGCCAACGTCCTGACTTTC. The chain uses TRBV4-1 and TRBJ2-6; 11 nucleotides align to TRBD2. Germline V gene lookup returns CDR1 MGHRA and CDR2 YSYEKL. CDR3 length: 19 amino acids. V shed 4 bases and J 2 bases; nucleotides not matched to a gene: 10.

The chain couples TRBV4-3 to TRBJ2-1, with 10 bases that match TRBD2. CDR3 length: 15 amino acids. Unmatched junction bases numbered 5, after V lost 1 base and J lost 8 bases. CDR1 is LGHNA and CDR2 is YSLEER in the germline V gene. CDR3 bases: TGCGCCAGCAGCCAAGGTAGCGGGGGGTGGGATGAGCAGTTCTTC. It specifies CASSQGSGGWDEQFF.

This chain connects TRBV19 to TRBJ2-3, with D uncertain. The CDR3 has 13 amino acids. Germline-derived CDR1 and CDR2 are LNHDA and SQIVND (reference sequence). The ends were cut back, 4 bases at V and 6 bases at J, with 11 bases in the middle. DNA for the CDR3: TGTGCCAGTAGTACCCTGGTCCAGGATACGCAGTATTTT. Protein product: CASSTLVQDTQYF.

The V gene is TRBV7-2, the J gene TRBJ2-7; D gene unclear. Germline V gene sequence: CDR1 SGHTA, CDR2 FQGNSA. CDR3 length equals 13 residues. Trimming removed 4 bases from V and 2 bases from J, with 9 bases in between. The CDR3 is CASSSLETYEQYF. The DNA for the CDR3 is TGTGCCAGCAGCTCCCTAGAAACCTACGAGCAGTACTTC.

The rearrangement joins TRBV19 to TRBJ2-6; TRBD1 matches at 8 bases. The V gene's germline CDR1 is LNHDA and CDR2 SQIVND (reference sequence). V trimming: 6 bases; J trimming: 0 bases; junction bases outside the gene matches: 4. The CDR3 spans 16 residues. CDR3 loop: CASRTGGTSGANVLTF. DNA for the CDR3: TGTGCCAGTAGAACAGGGGGGACCTCTGGGGCCAACGTCCTGACTTTC.

The J gene is TRBJ2-1, the V gene TRBV18, with D possibly matching TRBD1 (5 bases). Germline V gives CDR1 KGHSH, CDR2 LQKENI. This CDR3 spans 16 amino acids. Trimming removed 3 bases at V and 0 bases at J, with 12 bases between. CDR3 DNA: TGTGCCAGCTCACCCGTGGGGCTTACCTCCTACAATGAGCAGTTCTTC. It translates to CASSPVGLTSYNEQFF.

V is TRBV7-5 and J is TRBJ1-6; the DNA was not compared with TRBD1, the D call given in the table. TRBV7-5 is a pseudogene. This CDR3 contains 16 residues. The CDR3 spells CVRSKQGASYNSPLHF. CDR3 DNA sequence: TGTGTCAGAAGCAAACAGGGGGCGTCCTATAATTCACCCCTCCACTTT.